A few counts support the clone carrying this TCR beta chain. The antigen remains unidentified. The sample originates from a study of long-term antiretroviral therapy in people with HIV. On the study more broadly: Some samples came about a decade before the 2015 immediate-ART recommendation, and these were the earliest.

The run of the v3.0 immunoSEQ assay was at survey level. The repertoire was sequenced with immunoSEQ multiplex PCR; TCRdb's copy has only in-frame clones and lacks some. The data contain about 35,000 clones, approximately 83% of them seen just once; the ten biggest clones take up roughly 10%. Whole-study results and caveats: Whichever time point was examined, clones expanded before ART dominated the repertoire. Among HIV repertoires, CDR3 length ranges were narrower than those of controls.

The V end lost 4 bases, the J end lost 6 bases, and 13 bases lay between the germline ends. Per germline, CDR1 SGHTA and CDR2 FQGNSA. CDR3 length: 14 amino acids. The material was unsorted PBMCs, obtained 2.2 years after starting antiretroviral therapy. This TCR derives from a man between 18 and 29 years old with HIV. The V and J genes are TRBV7-2 and TRBJ1-5; the D gene is possibly TRBD1 (5 bases). CDR3 DNA: TGTGCCAGCAGCTCGGGACGAGGGGTTCAGCCCCAGCATTTT. Translated, it gives CASSSGRGVQPQHF.